Presented here are 28 T cell receptor beta chains from one specimen sequenced in a study of beta chain features in type 1 diabetes. The isolated RNA, all of it, was reverse transcribed, so expressed TCRB transcripts were what got sequenced. Profiling relied on immunoSEQ multiplex PCR, and the TCRdb table lists in-frame clones only, not all of them. The sample carries some 660,000 clones, about an eighth recorded once. Their recognized antigens are unknown. Study-level points and caveats: Within each of all four CD4+ subsets, Type 1 diabetes patients had TCRB CDR3s that were moderately but significantly shorter.

Sequenced sample: naive CD4+ T cells from blood. Receptors originate from a man aged 18 to 35 with type 1 diabetes.

This clone was seen once. This sequence joins TRBV19 and TRBJ1-5; tentatively, D is TRBD1 (5 bases). The CDR3 runs to 16 residues. Trimming took 2 bases from V and 0 from J, leaving 11 bases between them. Germline V CDR1 and CDR2: LNHDA, SQIVND (reference sequence). The CDR3: CASSIRGGYSNQPQHF. The CDR3 DNA sequence: TGTGCCAGTAGTATACGGGGGGGGTATAGCAATCAGCCCCAGCATTTT.

The table lists this clone with a few counts. The rearrangement links TRBV7-9 to TRBJ2-5; D remains unclear. Per germline, CDR1 SEHNR and CDR2 FQNEAQ (reference sequence). The CDR3 is 13 amino acids. Trimming left V 3 bases short and J 4 bases short, with 9 bases between. This CDR3 reads CASSLVTPETQYF. CDR3 coding DNA: TGTGCCAGCAGCTTGGTCACCCCAGAGACCCAGTACTTC.

This clone was recorded a few times. The chain has TRBV7-9 and TRBJ2-1; weak D call: TRBD1 (5 bases). V was cut by 4 bases and J by 5 bases, with 18 bases left in between. CDR3 size: 16 residues. Germline V gene lookup returns CDR1 SEHNR and CDR2 FQNEAQ (reference sequence). CDR3 residues: CASSWTRHRFNNEQFF. CDR3 DNA: TGTGCCAGCAGCTGGACCAGACACAGGTTTAACAATGAGCAGTTCTTC.

This clone was detected only a few times. J is TRBJ2-5 and V is TRBV30; no reliable D call. V gave up 0 bases and J gave up 5 bases, with 25 bases separating them. Germline loops: CDR1 GTSNPN, CDR2 SVGIG (reference sequence). This CDR3 comprises 18 residues. CDR3 coding DNA: TGTGCCTGGAGTGTACTAATCCGATTGGGCAGTAGCCAGGAGACCCAGTACTTC. This gives the protein CAWSVLIRLGSSQETQYF.

This clone was detected a few times. V and J are TRBV30 and TRBJ1-5; a weak D match, TRBD1 (6 bases). Germline V gives CDR1 GTSNPN, CDR2 SVGIG (reference sequence). The CDR3 sequence is 13 residues long. Trimming pared 5 bases from V and 2 bases from J, leaving 10 bases between. This CDR3 reads CAWADRRNQPQHF. The CDR3 DNA follows: TGTGCCTGGGCCGACAGGCGCAATCAGCCCCAGCATTTT.

Concerning this clone: The sample holds other DNA sequences that translate to the same CDR3. The chain employs TRBV7-2 and TRBJ1-1, with D unclear. With 5 bases removed from V and 3 bases from J, the gap between germline ends came to 4 bases. The CDR3 loop spans 11 amino acids. In germline, CDR1 is SGHTA, CDR2 FQGNSA. The CDR3 spells CASSLDTEAFF. The DNA of the CDR3 is TGTGCCAGCAGCCTTGACACTGAAGCTTTCTTT.

V gene TRBV7-2 combines with J gene TRBJ2-1, with 9 positions matching TRBD1. Looked up from germline, CDR1 is SGHTA and CDR2 is FQGNSA. The CDR3 is made up of 17 amino acids. Unmatched junction bases numbered 14, after V lost 3 bases and J lost 8 bases. The CDR3 protein is CASSFDRTGTGYHEQFF. The CDR3 coding sequence is TGTGCCAGCAGCTTCGACCGCACTGGGACAGGGTACCATGAGCAGTTCTTC.

Only a few counts were recorded for this clone. Other DNA sequences from this sample encode an identical CDR3 as well. V usage is TRBV30 and J usage is TRBJ1-5; no clear D gene. The V gene lost 0 bases and the J gene lost 0 bases, with 9 bases spanning the gap. The CDR3 loop spans 15 amino acids. Germline assignment: CDR1 GTSNPN and CDR2 SVGIG (reference sequence). The CDR3, as DNA: TGTGCCTGGAGTGTTGGAGGATCTAGCAATCAGCCCCAGCATTTT. Translating gives CAWSVGGSSNQPQHF.

This clone was seen more than once but under ten times. This chain links TRBV6-5 with TRBJ2-1, with a tentative D call TRBD1 (5 bases). The CDR3 is 16 amino acids. Between the trimmed V and J ends, which lost 2 bases and 5 bases, there was a span of 16 bases. The V gene's germline CDR1 is MNHEY and CDR2 SVGAGI. CDR3 amino acids: CASSYLGAKTHNEQFF. The CDR3 DNA reads as TGTGCCAGCAGTTACCTAGGGGCGAAGACCCACAATGAGCAGTTCTTC.

This clone was seen a handful of times. The gene calls are TRBV30 and TRBJ2-7; D not resolved. Germline V CDR1 and CDR2: GTSNPN, SVGIG (reference sequence). Trimming took 5 bases from V and 7 from J, leaving 12 bases between them. The CDR3 spans 11 residues. The CDR3 here is CAWGRAREQYF. DNA of the CDR3: TGTGCCTGGGGACGAGCTAGGGAGCAGTACTTC.

The gene calls are TRBV30 and TRBJ2-1, with a weak D call TRBD1 (5 bases). Trimming removed 4 bases from V and 8 bases from J, with 9 bases in between. CDR3 length: 11 amino acids. The germline gives CDR1 GTSNPN, CDR2 SVGIG (reference sequence). CDR3 in amino acids: CAWNQGDEQFF. DNA of the CDR3: TGTGCCTGGAATCAGGGCGATGAGCAGTTCTTC.

The chain has TRBV2 and TRBJ2-3, with 7 positions matching TRBD2. The CDR3 runs 14 residues. Trimming took 7 bases from V and 2 from J; bases not matched to a gene: 6. Germline V gene data show CDR1 as SNHLY and CDR2 as FYNNEI. CDR3 sequence: CASTGGRVTDTQYF. CDR3 DNA sequence: TGTGCCAGCACAGGCGGGAGAGTCACAGATACGCAGTATTTT. Full variable domain (missing parts from reference TRBV2 and TRBJ2-3): EPEVTQTPSHQVTQMGQEVILRCVPISNHLYFYWYRQILGQKVEFLVSFYNNEISEKSEIFDDQFSVERPDGSNFTLKIRSTKLEDSAMYFCASTGGRVTDTQYFGPGTRLTVL.

The table lists this clone with a few counts. The J gene is TRBJ2-3, the V gene TRBV6-4; 9 bases line up with TRBD2. CDR1 and CDR2 from the germline V gene are MRHNA and SNTAGT. The CDR3 sequence is 12 residues long. Trimming removed 3 bases from V and 9 bases from J; junction bases left unmatched: 1. The CDR3 DNA follows: TGTGCCAGCAGTGAGACTAGCGGCACGCAGTATTTT. Translated: CASSETSGTQYF.

This clone was detected a few times. Other nucleotide sequences from this sample produce the same CDR3. The CDR3 DNA sequence: TGTGCCAGCGGATTGGAGACCCAGTACTTC. Translating it yields CASGLETQYF. V and J are TRBV7-2 and TRBJ2-5; D unresolved. This CDR3 has 10 amino acids. Germline-derived CDR1 and CDR2 are SGHTA and FQGNSA. Trimming pared 8 bases from V and 5 bases from J, leaving 6 bases between.

This clone was observed a handful of times. The rearrangement joins TRBV15 to TRBJ1-4, with D hard to call. The CDR3 has 15 amino acids. CDR1 is LNHNV and CDR2 is YYDKDF in the germline V gene (reference sequence). Trimming stripped 1 base from V and 7 bases from J, with 13 bases between. As DNA, the CDR3 is TGTGCCACCAGCAGAGTTTTCGGAGAGGTTGAAAAACTGTTTTTT. Translated, it gives CATSRVFGEVEKLFF.

J is TRBJ2-1 and V is TRBV9; 7 bases are a match to TRBD1. Germline CDR1 is SGDLS and CDR2 is YYNGEE. The CDR3 sequence is 15 residues long. The junction had 9 bases not matched to a gene; V was cut back by 3 bases and J by 6 bases. This CDR3 is CASSERGQLGNEQFF. The CDR3 DNA sequence: TGTGCCAGCAGCGAGAGGGGACAGCTCGGCAATGAGCAGTTCTTC.

To note about this clone: Other DNA sequences of this sample code for an identical CDR3. The V call is TRBV7-2, the J call TRBJ2-1; D not certain. Trimming removed 1 base at V and 0 bases at J, with 7 bases between. The CDR3 extends over 15 amino acids. Germline V gene sequence: CDR1 SGHTA, CDR2 FQGNSA. As DNA, the CDR3 is TGTGCCAGCAGCTTAGGTTCTAGCTCCTACAATGAGCAGTTCTTC. It codes for CASSLGSSSYNEQFF.

The CDR3 sequence: CASSPLQGQETQYF. In DNA, the CDR3 is TGTGCCAGCTCACCGTTGCAGGGCCAAGAGACCCAGTACTTC. V is TRBV18 and J is TRBJ2-5; D might be TRBD1 (5 bases). The V end lost 3 bases, the J end lost 1 base, and 9 bases lay between the germline ends. The CDR3 has 14 amino acids. The V gene's germline CDR1 is KGHSH and CDR2 LQKENI. Using reference TRBV18 and TRBJ2-5 for the parts outside the CDR3, the full variable domain is NAGVMQNPRHLVRRRGQEARLRCSPMKGHSHVYWYRQLPEEGLKFMVYLQKENIIDESGMPKERFSAEFPKEGPSILRIQQVVRGDSAAYFCASSPLQGQETQYFGPGTRLLVL.

This clone came up a few times. The CDR3 DNA follows: TGCGCCAGCAGCCAAGATCCCGGGGATAGAAAACTGTTTTTT. Protein: CASSQDPGDRKLFF. The chain is built from TRBV4-3 and TRBJ1-4; D unclear. CDR3 length equals 14 residues. Per germline, CDR1 LGHNA and CDR2 YSLEER. V was clipped by 0 bases and J by 10 bases, with 12 bases between them.

The V call is TRBV18, the J call TRBJ2-7, with a tentative D call TRBD1 (6 bases). This CDR3 contains 15 residues. The V and J ends lost 2 bases and 3 bases respectively, with 14 bases between them. The germline gives CDR1 KGHSH, CDR2 LQKENI. DNA for the CDR3: TGTGCCAGCTCACCATCTTGGACAGAGGGCTACGAGCAGTACTTC. As protein: CASSPSWTEGYEQYF.

This clone showed up just a few times. This chain joins TRBV29-1 and TRBJ1-6, with 7 nucleotides matching TRBD1. This CDR3 contains 13 residues. Germline V CDR1 and CDR2: SQVTM, ANQGSEA. V was clipped by 5 bases and J by 8 bases; unmatched bases: 6. In DNA form, the CDR3 reads TGCAGCGTTAGACAGGGAGGGGATTCACCCCTCCACTTT. Translation: CSVRQGGDSPLHF.

The chain has TRBV7-9 and TRBJ1-1; D not resolved. CDR3 size: 14 residues. The ends were cut back, 1 base at V and 4 bases at J, with 10 bases in the middle. The germline V gene encodes CDR1 SEHNR and CDR2 FQNEAQ (reference sequence). The CDR3 reads CASSLDRGSTEAFF. The CDR3 DNA follows: TGTGCCAGCAGCTTAGATCGGGGTAGCACTGAAGCTTTCTTT.

The V gene is TRBV6-6, the J gene TRBJ2-7; no firm D call. The CDR3 has 14 residues. Trimming left V 6 bases short and J 4 bases short, with 16 bases between. CDR1 MNHNY and CDR2 SVGAGI come from the germline V gene (reference sequence). The CDR3 is CASSPSIDEYEQYF. The CDR3 DNA sequence: TGTGCCAGCAGCCCCTCCATAGACGAGTACGAGCAGTACTTC.

This clone occurred a few times. V is TRBV30 and J is TRBJ2-5, with D possibly matching TRBD1 (5 bases). Germline V gives CDR1 GTSNPN, CDR2 SVGIG (reference sequence). This CDR3 has 14 amino acids. Deletions cut 0 bases from V and 7 bases from J, with 15 bases between. This CDR3 reads CAWSVQVTFGTQYF. The CDR3 DNA sequence: TGTGCCTGGAGTGTACAGGTCACCTTCGGGACCCAGTACTTC.

This clone came up a few times. The rearrangement uses TRBV2 and TRBJ2-6; 8 positions match TRBD1. Germline CDR1 and CDR2: SNHLY and FYNNEI. The V gene end was trimmed by 5 bases and the J gene end by 1 base; junction bases not matched to a gene: 1. This CDR3 is built from 15 residues. CDR3 nucleotide sequence: TGTGCCAGCAGTAACAGGGGGTCTGGGGCCAACGTCCTGACTTTC. Residues: CASSNRGSGANVLTF.

The rearrangement links TRBV27 to TRBJ1-5; D is ambiguous. CDR3 length: 13 residues. Germline values: CDR1 MNHEY, CDR2 SMNVEV (reference sequence). V dropped 6 bases and J dropped 6 bases, with 12 bases sitting between them. CDR3 sequence (DNA): TGTGCCAGCAGCCCCACCATTAGTCAGCCCCAGCATTTT. Its protein is CASSPTISQPQHF.

This clone has more than one count but fewer than ten. The chain has TRBV9 and TRBJ2-3, with 9 bases aligning to TRBD1. The V and J ends lost 3 bases and 1 base, in that order; junction bases with no gene match: 6. The V gene's germline CDR1 is SGDLS and CDR2 YYNGEE. The CDR3 is 16 residues long. CDR3 in amino acids: CASSATGTGRTDTQYF. For the CDR3, the DNA is TGTGCCAGCAGCGCAACCGGGACAGGGCGCACAGATACGCAGTATTTT.

About this clone itself: One end of the junction is discordant with germline, which a read error may explain. The rearrangement links TRBV5-4 to TRBJ1-5; a weak D match, TRBD1 (6 bases). Per the germline V gene, CDR1 is SGHNT and CDR2 is YYREEE (reference sequence). The CDR3 has 15 residues. CDR3 coding DNA: TGCGCCAGCAGCCAGCAATCGACAGGACTTTGGCCCCAGCATTTT. Protein: CASSQQSTGLWPQHF.